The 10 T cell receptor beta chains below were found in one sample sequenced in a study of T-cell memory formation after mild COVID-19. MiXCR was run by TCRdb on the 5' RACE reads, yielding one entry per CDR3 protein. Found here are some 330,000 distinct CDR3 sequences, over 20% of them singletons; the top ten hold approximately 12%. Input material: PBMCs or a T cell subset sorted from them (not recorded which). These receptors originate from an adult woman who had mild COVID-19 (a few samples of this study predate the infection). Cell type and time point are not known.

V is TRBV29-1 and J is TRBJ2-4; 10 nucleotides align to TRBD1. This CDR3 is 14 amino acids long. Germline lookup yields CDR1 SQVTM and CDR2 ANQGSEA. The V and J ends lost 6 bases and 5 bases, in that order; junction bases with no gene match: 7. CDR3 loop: CSVQTGTGENIQYF. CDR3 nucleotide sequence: TGCAGCGTCCAAACTGGGACAGGGGAAAACATTCAGTACTTC.

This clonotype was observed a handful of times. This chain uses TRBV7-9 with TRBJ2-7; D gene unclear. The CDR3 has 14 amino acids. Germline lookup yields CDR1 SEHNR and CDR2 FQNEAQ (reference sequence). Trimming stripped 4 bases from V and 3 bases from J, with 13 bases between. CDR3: CASSSSTHHYEQYF. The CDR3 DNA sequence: TGTGCCAGCAGCTCGTCCACTCACCACTACGAGCAGTACTTC.

The CDR3 spells CASSQGNYNEQFF. For the CDR3, the DNA is TGTGCCAGCTCACAGGGGAACTACAATGAGCAGTTCTTC. This sequence joins TRBV6-2 or TRBV6-3 and TRBJ2-1; 7 nucleotides align to TRBD1. Germline V gene data show CDR1 as MNHEY and CDR2 as SVGEGT. The trim removed 8 bases at V and 3 bases at J, leaving 4 bases unmatched. CDR3 size: 13 residues.

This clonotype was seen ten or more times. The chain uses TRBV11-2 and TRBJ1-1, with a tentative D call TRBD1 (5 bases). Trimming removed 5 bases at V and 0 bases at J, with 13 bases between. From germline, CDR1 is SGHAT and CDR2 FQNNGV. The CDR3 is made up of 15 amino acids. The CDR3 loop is CASSPPGGMNTEAFF. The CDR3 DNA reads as TGTGCCAGCAGCCCTCCGGGGGGAATGAACACTGAAGCTTTCTTT.

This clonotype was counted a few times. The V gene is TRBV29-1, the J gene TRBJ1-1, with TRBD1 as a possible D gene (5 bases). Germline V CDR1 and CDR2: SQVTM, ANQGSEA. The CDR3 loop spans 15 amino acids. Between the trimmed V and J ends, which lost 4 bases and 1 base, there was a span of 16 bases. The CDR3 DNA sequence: TGCAGCGTTGCTCAGGGCATGGGGACGAACACTGAAGCTTTCTTT. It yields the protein CSVAQGMGTNTEAFF.

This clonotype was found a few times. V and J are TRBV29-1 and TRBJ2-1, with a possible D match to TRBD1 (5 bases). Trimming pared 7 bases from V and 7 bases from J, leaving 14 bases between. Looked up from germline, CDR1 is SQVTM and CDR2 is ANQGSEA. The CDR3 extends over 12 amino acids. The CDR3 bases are TGCAGCGCTGGGGCGATACGGAATGAGCAGTTCTTC. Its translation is CSAGAIRNEQFF.

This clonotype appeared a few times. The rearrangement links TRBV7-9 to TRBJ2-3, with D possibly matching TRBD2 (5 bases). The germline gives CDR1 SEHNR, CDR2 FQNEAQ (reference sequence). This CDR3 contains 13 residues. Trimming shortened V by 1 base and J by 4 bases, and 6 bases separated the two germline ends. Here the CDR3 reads CASSLEGADTQYF. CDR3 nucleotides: TGTGCCAGCAGCTTAGAGGGAGCAGATACGCAGTATTTT.

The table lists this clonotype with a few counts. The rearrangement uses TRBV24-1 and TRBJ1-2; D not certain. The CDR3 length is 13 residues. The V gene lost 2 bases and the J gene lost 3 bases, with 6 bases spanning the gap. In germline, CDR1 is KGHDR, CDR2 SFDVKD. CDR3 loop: CATSDYKDYGYTF. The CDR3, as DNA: TGTGCCACCAGTGATTACAAGGACTATGGCTACACCTTC.

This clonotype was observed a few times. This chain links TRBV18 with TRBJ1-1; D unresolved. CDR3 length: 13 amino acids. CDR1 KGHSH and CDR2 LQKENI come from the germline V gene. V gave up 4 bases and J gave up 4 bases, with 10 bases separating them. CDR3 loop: CASSRTTVTEAFF. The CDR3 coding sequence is TGTGCCAGCTCACGGACCACCGTCACTGAAGCTTTCTTT.

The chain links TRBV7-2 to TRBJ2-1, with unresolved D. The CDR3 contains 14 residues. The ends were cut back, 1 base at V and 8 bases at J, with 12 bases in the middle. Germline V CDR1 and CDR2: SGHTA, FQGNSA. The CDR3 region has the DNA TGTGCCAGCAGCTTAGATGTGGGGTTGGATGAGCAGTTCTTC. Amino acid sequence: CASSLDVGLDEQFF.